This T cell receptor beta chain derives from a study of cytomegalovirus exposure and HLA in healthy donors. This clone was seen once. V lost 4 bases to trimming and J lost 5 bases, with 9 bases between them. The CDR3 contains 12 residues. Germline V gene data show CDR1 as SGHDT and CDR2 as YYEEEE. Method: immunoSEQ multiplex PCR; TCRdb's copy keeps in-frame clones and lacks some. Of 200,000 to 300,000 clones in the sample, about nine tenths were seen once. Source material: PBMCs. The chain is built from TRBV5-6 and TRBJ2-5, with D perhaps TRBD1 (6 bases). This TCR derives from a woman aged 25 to 39 in good health and CMV-seronegative. This CDR3 is CASSRDRETQYF. The DNA for the CDR3 is TGTGCCAGCAGCCGAGACAGGGAGACCCAGTACTTC.